The 30 T cell receptor beta chains given below trace back to one sample, sequenced in a study of radiation and T cells in renal cell carcinoma. Libraries were prepared by immunoSEQ multiplex PCR; TCRdb keeps only in-frame clonotypes and omits some of them. The sample has about 90,000 clones, approximately 80% seen once. Time point denoted: blood 4 weeks post-SBRT, at nephrectomy. Treatment in this sample: 15 Gy SBRT to primary tumor, nephrectomy 4 weeks later. The material was blood, obtained from a patient whose treatment included radiotherapy and nephrectomy. The receptors shown here come from a man aged 55-75 years with renal cell carcinoma.

This clone was observed a single time. The chain is built from TRBV25-1 and TRBJ2-6; no firm D call. The germline gives CDR1 MGHDK, CDR2 SYGVNS. V dropped 3 bases and J dropped 2 bases, with 2 bases sitting between them. The CDR3 sequence is 13 residues long. CDR3 loop: CASSEPGANVLTF. The CDR3 DNA reads as TGTGCCAGCAGTGAGCCTGGGGCCAACGTCCTGACTTTC.

This chain joins TRBV10-3 and TRBJ2-7, with 9 nucleotides matching TRBD1. Trimming at V came to 6 bases and at J to 6 bases, leaving 15 bases not matched to a gene. Per the germline V gene, CDR1 is ENHRY and CDR2 is SYGVKD. This CDR3 is 16 amino acids long. CDR3 sequence: CAISDTGSGTGSEQYF. The CDR3, as DNA: TGTGCCATCAGCGACACCGGCTCCGGGACAGGGTCCGAGCAGTACTTC.

This chain uses TRBV19 with TRBJ1-2; the D is unclear. This CDR3 has 13 residues. The V end lost 4 bases, the J end lost 4 bases, and 10 bases lay between the germline ends. In germline, CDR1 is LNHDA, CDR2 SQIVND (reference sequence). The CDR3 DNA sequence: TGTGCCAGTAGTACCCGACTGGCCTATGGCTACACCTTC. This translates into CASSTRLAYGYTF. The variable domain in full, with the rest retrieved from reference TRBV19 and TRBJ1-2, is DGGITQSPKYLFRKEGQNVTLSCEQNLNHDAMYWYRQDPGQGLRLIYYSQIVNDFQKGDIAEGYSVSREKKESFPLTVTSAQKNPTAFYLCASSTRLAYGYTFGSGTRLTVV.

The chain couples TRBV28 to TRBJ1-2; 9 bases align to TRBD1. CDR3 length: 16 amino acids. Germline CDR1 is MDHEN and CDR2 is SYDVKM. J gave up 7 bases and V 6 bases, and 15 bases lay outside the gene matches. The CDR3 is CASSSPSDRGIRGYTF. For the CDR3, the DNA is TGTGCCAGCAGCTCCCCTTCCGACAGGGGGATACGTGGCTACACCTTC.

The chain is built from TRBV4-1 and TRBJ2-1, with D tentatively TRBD1 (6 bases). Trimming cost V 2 bases and J 0 bases, with 11 bases left between them. Germline CDR1 is MGHRA and CDR2 is YSYEKL. The CDR3 runs to 16 residues. The CDR3 DNA is TGCGCCAGCAGCCAACCGGACAGCAGCTCCTACAATGAGCAGTTCTTC. Translating gives CASSQPDSSSYNEQFF.

This clone was observed a handful of times. The V gene is TRBV29-1, the J gene TRBJ2-7; TRBD1 aligns across 8 bases. The CDR3 totals 14 residues. V gave up 7 bases and J gave up 3 bases; unmatched junction bases: 11. Germline-derived CDR1 and CDR2 are SQVTM and ANQGSEA. Here the CDR3 reads CSALRQGNIYEQYF. CDR3 nucleotide sequence: TGCAGCGCTCTGAGACAGGGGAATATCTACGAGCAGTACTTC.

This rearrangement joins TRBV10-1 to TRBJ2-3; no clear D gene. This CDR3 comprises 13 residues. Per germline, CDR1 WNHNN and CDR2 SYGVQD (reference sequence). Trimming took off 1 base at V and 4 bases at J, with 6 bases between the two ends. In DNA, the CDR3 is TGCGCCAGCAGTGAGTTAACCTCAGATACGCAGTATTTT. Amino acids: CASSELTSDTQYF.

This chain uses TRBV7-8 with TRBJ1-1; no reliable D call. This CDR3 is built from 12 residues. Trimming shortened V by 4 bases and J by 3 bases, and 6 bases separated the two germline ends. Germline values: CDR1 SGHVS, CDR2 FQNEAQ. CDR3 region: CASSSQYTEAFF. The CDR3 DNA follows: TGTGCCAGCAGCTCCCAGTACACTGAAGCTTTCTTT.

The chain joins TRBV4-2 to TRBJ2-5, with 7 bases lining up with TRBD2. Germline CDR1 is LGHNA and CDR2 is YNFKEQ. V was pared by 0 bases and J by 2 bases, with 15 bases of the junction left unmatched. CDR3 length: 19 amino acids. Here the CDR3 DNA reads TGTGCCAGCAGCCAAGAATCCGGGTTGGCGGCGCGGGGGCAAGAGACCCAGTACTTC. This codes for CASSQESGLAARGQETQYF.

The CDR3 reads CASSIPSYEQYF. The CDR3 DNA reads TGCGCCAGCAGCATACCGTCCTACGAGCAGTACTTC. This chain connects TRBV5-1 to TRBJ2-7; D is uncertain. The V end was cut by 4 bases, the J end by 1 base, with 6 bases between. CDR1 is SGHRS and CDR2 is YFSETQ in the germline V gene. The CDR3 contains 12 residues.

A few counts support this clone. This chain connects TRBV10-3 to TRBJ1-2; D unresolved. Trimming left V 0 bases short and J 8 bases short, with 10 bases between. The CDR3 totals 13 residues. The germline V gene encodes CDR1 ENHRY and CDR2 SYGVKD. The CDR3: CAISESGSGGYTF. In DNA form, the CDR3 reads TGTGCCATCAGTGAGTCGGGGTCAGGAGGCTACACCTTC.

V usage is TRBV23-1 and J usage is TRBJ2-2; D perhaps matches TRBD1 (6 bases). TRBV23-1 falls under the ORF class, with uncertain function. V dropped 3 bases and J dropped 0 bases, with 11 bases sitting between them. The CDR3 is 16 residues long. CDR3 coding DNA: TGCGCCAGCAGTCATGGTTACAGGGCGAACACCGGGGAGCTGTTTTTT. Amino acids: CASSHGYRANTGELFF.

This chain links TRBV9 with TRBJ2-1; no clear D gene. V gave up 4 bases and J gave up 0 bases, with 14 bases separating them. Germline V gene data show CDR1 as SGDLS and CDR2 as YYNGEE. The CDR3 has 16 amino acids. The CDR3 DNA follows: TGTGCCAGCAGCCCTTCGATACACCTCTCCTACAATGAGCAGTTCTTC. Protein sequence: CASSPSIHLSYNEQFF.

V and J are TRBV12-5 and TRBJ2-1; no definite D call. The germline V and J ends were trimmed by 6 bases and 0 bases, with 3 bases remaining between them. The CDR3 is made up of 12 amino acids. CDR1 is LGHNT and CDR2 is FRNRAP in the germline V gene. CDR3 in DNA: TGTGCTAGTGGCAGCTCCTACAATGAGCAGTTCTTC. Amino acid sequence: CASGSSYNEQFF. Based on the CDR3 plus reference TRBV12-5 and TRBJ2-1, the full variable domain is DARVTQTPRHKVTEMGQEVTMRCQPILGHNTVFWYRQTMMQGLELLAYFRNRAPLDDSGMPKDRFSAEMPDATLATLKIQPSEPRDSAVYFCASGSSYNEQFFGPGTRLTVL.

The rearrangement uses TRBV7-8 and TRBJ2-7; D is perhaps TRBD1 or TRBD2 (5 bases each). This CDR3 has 14 amino acids. Germline V gives CDR1 SGHVS, CDR2 FQNEAQ. Trimming left V 1 base short and J 6 bases short, with 13 bases between. The CDR3, as DNA: TGTGCCAGCAGCTTAGTCCGGGATAGGGGCGAGCAGTACTTC. It codes for CASSLVRDRGEQYF.

The CDR3 nucleotides read TGCGCCAGCAGCGCCGGGACTAGCGGGAGGGCCTACGAGCAGTACTTC. Translation: CASSAGTSGRAYEQYF. V is TRBV5-1 and J is TRBJ2-7; 16 bases map to TRBD2. Germline lookup yields CDR1 SGHRS and CDR2 YFSETQ. V was clipped by 4 bases and J by 2 bases; unmatched bases: 3. The CDR3 totals 16 residues.

The gene calls are TRBV4-1 and TRBJ2-7; D is undetermined. V was cut by 0 bases and J by 3 bases, with 12 bases left in between. CDR1 and CDR2 (germline): MGHRA, YSYEKL. The CDR3 length is 15 residues. Here the CDR3 DNA reads TGCGCCAGCAGCCAAGATTCGACAATGTTCTACGAGCAGTACTTC. Protein sequence: CASSQDSTMFYEQYF.

J is TRBJ2-7 and V is TRBV6-5; 7 positions match TRBD1. This CDR3 has 16 residues. Germline V CDR1 and CDR2: MNHEY, SVGAGI. Losses at the gene ends were 2 bases for V and 0 bases for J; bases not matched to a gene: 7. The DNA for the CDR3 is TGTGCCAGCAGTTACAAGGGACAGACCCCCTCCTACGAGCAGTACTTC. It translates to CASSYKGQTPSYEQYF.

The chain carries TRBV5-4 and TRBJ2-2; D not certain. This CDR3 is built from 14 residues. The V end was cut by 0 bases, the J end by 6 bases, with 9 bases between. CDR1 and CDR2 from the germline V gene are SGHNT and YYREEE (reference sequence). DNA for the CDR3: TGTGCCAGCAGCTTGGCAGGATCCGCCGGGGAGCTGTTTTTT. This sequence encodes CASSLAGSAGELFF.

This chain joins TRBV10-3 and TRBJ1-2; D ambiguous. Trimming took 2 bases from V and 8 from J, leaving 12 bases between them. CDR3 size: 13 residues. CDR1 and CDR2 (germline): ENHRY, SYGVKD. The CDR3 sequence is CAISEEVAGGYTF. The CDR3 DNA sequence: TGTGCCATCAGTGAGGAGGTGGCGGGCGGCTACACCTTC.

The chain carries TRBV7-2 and TRBJ2-7; D uncertain. This CDR3 is built from 14 residues. The germline gives CDR1 SGHTA, CDR2 FQGNSA. V was shortened by 1 base and J by 2 bases, with 9 bases between the two germline ends. Written as DNA, the CDR3 is TGTGCCAGCAGCTTAGTCGGGTACACCTACGAGCAGTACTTC. This codes for CASSLVGYTYEQYF.

This chain joins TRBV19 and TRBJ1-2, with D unresolved. This CDR3 region has 16 residues. Germline lookup yields CDR1 LNHDA and CDR2 SQIVND (reference sequence). Deletions cut 5 bases from V and 2 bases from J, with 18 bases between. The CDR3 loop is CASSYPSAATNYGYTF. DNA for the CDR3: TGTGCCAGTAGTTATCCGTCGGCAGCTACCAACTATGGCTACACCTTC.

This sequence joins TRBV6-1 and TRBJ2-5; 8 positions agree with TRBD1. V trimming: 6 bases; J trimming: 5 bases; junction bases outside the gene matches: 2. The CDR3 loop spans 12 amino acids. The germline gives CDR1 MNHNS, CDR2 SASEGT. This chain's CDR3 is CASSRGLETQYF. The CDR3 coding sequence is TGTGCCAGCAGCAGGGGGCTGGAGACCCAGTACTTC.

The chain couples TRBV2 to TRBJ2-2; 7 positions match TRBD2. V shed 4 bases, J shed 1 base, and the junction held 3 bases outside the gene matches. The CDR3 length is 15 residues. Germline V gene lookup returns CDR1 SNHLY and CDR2 FYNNEI. The CDR3 reads CASSGRGRNTGELFF. The DNA of the CDR3 is TGTGCCAGCAGTGGTCGCGGGAGGAACACCGGGGAGCTGTTTTTT.

This sequence joins TRBV19 and TRBJ2-7; D is possibly TRBD2 (6 bases). There are 14 residues in the CDR3. Trimming cost V 5 bases and J 0 bases, with 11 bases left between them. The germline CDR1 and CDR2 sequences are LNHDA and SQIVND (reference sequence). The CDR3: CASSVVGGSYEQYF. In DNA form, the CDR3 reads TGTGCCAGTAGTGTCGTGGGGGGCTCCTACGAGCAGTACTTC.

This clone was detected only once. The rearrangement links TRBV2 to TRBJ2-1, with 9 nucleotides matching TRBD2. The J segment lost 7 bases and the V segment lost 7 bases, leaving 11 bases of the junction unmatched. The CDR3 totals 15 residues. Looked up from germline, CDR1 is SNHLY and CDR2 is FYNNEI. For the CDR3, the DNA is TGTGCCAGCACCAAGACTAGCGGAGTGGGTAATGAGCAGTTCTTC. The encoded protein is CASTKTSGVGNEQFF.

The gene calls are TRBV28 and TRBJ2-7; D gene unclear. Trimming pared 3 bases from V and 0 bases from J, leaving 9 bases between. The length of the CDR3 is 14 residues. CDR1 and CDR2 (germline): MDHEN, SYDVKM. In DNA, the CDR3 is TGTGCCAGCAGTTTGGCGGCTAGCTCCTACGAGCAGTACTTC. Amino acid sequence: CASSLAASSYEQYF. Complete variable domain (other parts from reference TRBV28 and TRBJ2-7): DVKVTQSSRYLVKRTGEKVFLECVQDMDHENMFWYRQDPGLGLRLIYFSYDVKMKEKGDIPEGYSVSREKKERFSLILESASTNQTSMYLCASSLAASSYEQYFGPGTRLTVT.

This clone came up a few times. The J gene is TRBJ1-1, the V gene TRBV5-1; 10 bases align to TRBD1. After removal of 1 base from V and 3 bases from J, the junction contained 6 bases not matched to a gene. This CDR3 is built from 16 residues. Germline V CDR1 and CDR2: SGHRS, YFSETQ. Here the CDR3 DNA reads TGCGCCAGCAGCTTGTGGGACAGGGGCGAGGACACTGAAGCTTTCTTT. Its translation is CASSLWDRGEDTEAFF.

The genes are TRBV5-1 and TRBJ2-7, with 8 bases lining up with TRBD2. Germline CDR1 is SGHRS and CDR2 is YFSETQ. The CDR3 is 18 amino acids. Germline trimming cut 0 bases from V and 3 bases from J; bases unmatched to any gene: 14. The CDR3, as DNA: TGCGCCAGCAGCTTGGCATTGGCGGGAGGTGGGGTTATCTACGAGCAGTACTTC. This translates into CASSLALAGGGVIYEQYF.

V and J are TRBV19 and TRBJ2-5; D gene unclear. From germline, CDR1 is LNHDA and CDR2 SQIVND (reference sequence). The V gene lost 1 base and the J gene lost 2 bases, with 11 bases spanning the gap. CDR3 length: 15 residues. The CDR3 loop reads CASSIGGQIQETQYF. The CDR3 DNA is TGTGCCAGTAGTATAGGTGGGCAGATACAAGAGACCCAGTACTTC. Filled out from reference TRBV19 and TRBJ2-5, the complete variable domain reads DGGITQSPKYLFRKEGQNVTLSCEQNLNHDAMYWYRQDPGQGLRLIYYSQIVNDFQKGDIAEGYSVSREKKESFPLTVTSAQKNPTAFYLCASSIGGQIQETQYFGPGTRLLVL.